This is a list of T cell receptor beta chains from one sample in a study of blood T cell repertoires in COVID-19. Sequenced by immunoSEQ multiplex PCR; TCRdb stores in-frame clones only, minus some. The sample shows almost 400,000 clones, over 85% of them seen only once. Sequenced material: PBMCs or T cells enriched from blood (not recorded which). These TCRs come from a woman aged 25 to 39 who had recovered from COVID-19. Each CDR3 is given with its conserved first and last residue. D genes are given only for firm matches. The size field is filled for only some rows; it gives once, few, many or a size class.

CASSSRTGGYEQYF,TGTGCCAGCAGCTCACGGACAGGAGGCTACGAGCAGTACTTC,-,TRBV11-2,TRBD1,TRBJ2-7,14
CASSLLVATPPGRGYTF,TGTGCCAGCAGCTTATTAGTTGCGACACCTCCTGGCCGTGGCTACACCTTC,-,TRBV11-2,-,TRBJ1-2,17
CASSRFSLAGNTGELFF,TGTGCCAGCTCACGCTTCTCACTAGCGGGAAACACCGGGGAGCTGTTTTTT,-,TRBV18,TRBD2,TRBJ2-2,17
CASSPRPHGSSSTGELFF,TGTGCCAGCAGCCCGCGCCCCCACGGTAGTAGTTCCACCGGGGAGCTGTTTTTT,-,TRBV7-9,-,TRBJ2-2,18
CSVPRGLYGYTF,TGCAGCGTTCCCCGCGGACTCTATGGCTACACCTTC,-,TRBV29-1,-,TRBJ1-2,12
CASSLGLAVEQYF,TGTGCCAGCAGTTTGGGACTAGCGGTCGAGCAGTACTTC,-,TRBV12-3/TRBV12-4,TRBD2,TRBJ2-7,13
CASSPREGPMNTEAFF,TGTGCCAGCAGCCCCCGGGAGGGGCCGATGAACACTGAAGCTTTCTTT,few,TRBV3-1/TRBV3-2,-,TRBJ1-1,16
CASSTGASSYEQYF,TGTGCCAGCAGTACAGGGGCGAGCTCCTACGAGCAGTACTTC,-,TRBV6-5,TRBD1,TRBJ2-7,14
CASSLDAWTGFGEKLFF,TGTGCCAGCAGCTTAGATGCCTGGACAGGGTTCGGCGAAAAACTGTTTTTT,-,TRBV11-2,TRBD1,TRBJ1-4,17
CASSLFTGIPLAQNEKLFF,TGCGCCAGCAGCCTTTTCACCGGGATACCGTTGGCCCAAAATGAAAAACTGTTTTTT,-,TRBV4-3,-,TRBJ1-4,19
CASSLGSTYNEQFF,TGTGCCAGCAGCCTGGGGAGCACCTACAATGAGCAGTTCTTC,-,TRBV5-6,-,TRBJ2-1,14
CASSYSRAGEKLFF,TGTGCCAGCAGTTACTCCAGGGCCGGTGAAAAACTGTTTTTT,-,TRBV6-2/TRBV6-3,-,TRBJ1-4,14
CASSHSQGAGTEAFF,TGTGCCAGCAGCCACTCCCAGGGGGCTGGTACTGAAGCTTTCTTT,-,TRBV5-4,TRBD1,TRBJ1-1,15
CAKGRGPGELFF,TGTGCCAAAGGCAGGGGGCCCGGGGAGCTGTTTTTT,-,TRBV30,TRBD1,TRBJ2-2,12
CASSVDRGGDIQYF,TGTGCCAGCAGTGTAGACAGGGGCGGCGACATTCAGTACTTC,once,TRBV2,TRBD1,TRBJ2-4,14
CSASITSGGAGNEQFF,TGCAGTGCTAGTATTACTAGCGGGGGGGCGGGGAATGAGCAGTTCTTC,-,TRBV20-1,TRBD2,TRBJ2-1,16
CASSIDRRVDIQYF,TGTGCCAGTAGTATAGATCGGAGGGTTGACATTCAGTACTTC,-,TRBV19,-,TRBJ2-4,14
CSVDEVLYGYTF,TGCAGCGTTGATGAGGTGCTCTATGGCTACACCTTC,-,TRBV29-1,-,TRBJ1-2,12
CASSLGRLKYTDTQYF,TGTGCCAGCAGTTTAGGCCGTTTGAAGTACACAGATACGCAGTATTTT,-,TRBV28,-,TRBJ2-3,16
CASSLRWGANTGELFF,TGTGCCAGCTCACTCCGATGGGGGGCGAACACCGGGGAGCTGTTTTTT,once,TRBV18,-,TRBJ2-2,16
CASSFLRGLGQETQYF,TGTGCCAGCAGCTTCCTCCGGGGTTTAGGCCAAGAGACCCAGTACTTC,once,TRBV7-9,-,TRBJ2-5,16
CASSSTNYGYTF,TGTGCCAGCAGCTCAACTAACTATGGCTACACCTTC,-,TRBV9,-,TRBJ1-2,12
CASSKPGLADFSYEQYF,TGCGCCAGCAGCAAACCGGGACTAGCGGACTTCTCCTACGAGCAGTACTTC,-,TRBV5-1,TRBD2,TRBJ2-7,17
CASSYPGQGALGTGELFF,TGTGCCAGCAGTTACCCGGGACAGGGGGCGCTTGGTACCGGGGAGCTGTTTTTT,-,TRBV28,TRBD1,TRBJ2-2,18